This TCR beta chain was sequenced in a study of cytomegalovirus exposure and HLA in healthy donors. With respect to this clone: The antigen remains undetermined.

V was pared by 1 base and J by 3 bases, with 12 bases between. Germline V gene lookup returns CDR1 KGHSH and CDR2 LQKENI. The CDR3 loop spans 15 amino acids. PCR used 60 Vbeta primers and 13 Jbeta primers. Repertoires were generated with immunoSEQ multiplex PCR, while TCRdb's copy carries only in-frame clones and drops some. The sample shows fewer than 85,000 clones, and 4.6% sits with its ten largest clones. Whole-study results and caveats: A missense DCLRE1C variant was associated with V- and J-gene trimming of TCR beta chains in a later analysis, and an independent cohort replicated the association.

The origin of this receptor is a man aged 30 to 39 in good health and CMV-seronegative. The J gene is TRBJ1-1, the V gene TRBV18; unclear D gene. Sequencing was performed on PBMCs. The CDR3 loop is CASSPLVDEDTEAFF. CDR3 nucleotide sequence: TGTGCCAGCTCACCACTAGTAGACGAGGACACTGAAGCTTTCTTT.